The entry that follows covers one T cell receptor beta chain sequence. As yet, its antigen is unknown. CD4+ naive, central memory, regulatory and stem cell-like memory cells were sorted via CD45RO/CCR7/CD25/CD127/CD95/CD27. Once sorted, every population was more than 95% pure. The whole isolated RNA underwent reverse transcription, so sequencing captured expressed TCRB transcripts. Sequencing used immunoSEQ multiplex PCR; TCRdb keeps in-frame clones, though not all of them. The repertoire holds some 240,000 clones, with around 15% as singletons. V was shortened by 0 bases and J by 2 bases, with 13 bases between the two germline ends. This CDR3 has 15 residues. CDR1 and CDR2 from the germline V gene are GTSNPN and SVGIG (reference sequence). This sample is drawn from a study of beta chain features in type 1 diabetes. Study as a whole: Across every sample, 107,917,701 sorted cells were examined in total. Study findings and constraints: When Type 1 diabetes patients were examined, their TCRB CDR3s proved moderately but significantly shorter in all four CD4+ subsets.

V gene TRBV30 combines with J gene TRBJ1-2; D remains ambiguous. Sequencing was performed on naive CD4+ T cells from blood. The TCR sequence derives from a man in his thirties or forties with type 1 diabetes. As DNA, the CDR3 is TGTGCCTGGAGTGTATACGGTACTTTAAACTATGGCTACACCTTC. It codes for CAWSVYGTLNYGYTF.